This T cell receptor (beta chain) derives from a study of blood T cell repertoires in COVID-19. About the study: Samples came from the United States, Italy and Spain, spanning acute and convalescent COVID-19. In each case, the material was cDNA or gDNA derived from T cells, B-cell-depleted T cells, or PBMCs.

Original data processing: Reference gene primer amplification yielded estimated nucleated cell counts. Profiling relied on immunoSEQ multiplex PCR, and the TCRdb table lists in-frame clones only, not all of them. V, J and clone size reflect that table, while D and trimming were determined from the DNA. The sample lists 55,000 to 75,000 clones; 60% to 80% were seen once. This clone was recorded a few times. Germline loops: CDR1 MRHNA, CDR2 SNTAGT. The CDR3 covers 14 residues. Trimming took off 0 bases at V and 5 bases at J, with 10 bases between the two ends. This sequence joins TRBV6-4 and TRBJ1-2, with D hard to call. The sequence was obtained from a man at least 80 years old with active or convalescent COVID-19. The sequencing input was peripheral blood. CDR3 nucleotides: TGTGCCAGCAGTGACTCGAGCGTAGGATATGGCTACACCTTC. This gives the protein CASSDSSVGYGYTF.